This T cell receptor (beta chain) emerged from a study of cytomegalovirus exposure and HLA in healthy donors. As for the study in general: In a later analysis, it was reported that the roughly 120 validation repertoires had been produced on the same platform as the roughly 650 repertoires belonging to the first cohort.

Clones were sequenced by immunoSEQ multiplex PCR, and TCRdb holds only the in-frame ones, with some missing. Of tens of thousands of clones in the sample, 94% were seen once. The donors were part of the validation cohort, which consisted of 120 subjects and was separate from the first cohort of 666 subjects. V dropped 5 bases and J dropped 4 bases, with 17 bases sitting between them. The CDR3 spans 15 residues. Germline V gene sequence: CDR1 MNHEY, CDR2 SVGAGI. This chain connects TRBV6-5 to TRBJ1-1; possible D gene TRBD1, 5 bases. The source of this sequence is a woman aged 18-29 years in good health and CMV-seronegative. Sequenced: PBMCs. The CDR3 here is CASSPRQGSGTEAFF. Written as DNA, the CDR3 is TGTGCCAGCAGTCCGAGGCAGGGCTCGGGCACTGAAGCTTTCTTT.